This TCR beta chain was identified during a study of blood T cells in healthy people across ages (dated by TCRdb to 2015 to 2017). For the study in its entirety: In model experiments, template switching captured about one uniquely barcoded TCR beta cDNA molecule for every two T cells. To avoid experimental bias, donors of different ages were spread randomly across the sequencing lanes. Using the same blood draw, the study looked at two additional independent replicas of 1 million unique cDNA reads for two donors, one aged 18 to 30 and the other aged 80 or older. The donors were split into four age groups: young (average around 15 years), middle-aged (around 37), aged (more than 60) and long-lived (over 75). Age-related changes in TCR beta repertoire diversity were measured in the study by deep sequencing normalized with unique cDNA molecular identifiers.

Systemically healthy Caucasian individuals from Russia, some 40 in total and aged roughly 6 to 100 years, were included as donors. Ten milliliters of peripheral blood were drawn from each donor into EDTA-treated Vacutainer tubes. Ficoll-Paque density-gradient centrifugation was used to isolate PBMCs, with at least 6 million per sample. Total RNA, at least 5 micrograms per sample, was extracted from PBMCs with Trizol reagent. For every donor, flow cytometry on a PBMC aliquot measured the percentage of naive CD45RAhigh/CD27high T cells. The study at large found these results: Conclusive comparison of naive and antigen-experienced compartments was prevented by the profiling of bulk unsorted PBMCs. Because donor CMV infection status was unknown, age-related changes in expanded clonotypes were potentially confounded. As age increased, observed TCR beta diversity per million T cells dropped in a roughly linear way, and a significant reduction was already evident by age 40. Estimates of total diversity based on one million sequenced T cells were considered lower bounds and underestimates. A strong correlation was found between observed TCR beta diversity and the percentage of naive T cells measured by flow cytometry. Compared with the aged group, the long-lived group had more naive CD4+ T cells, fewer expanded clones and increased TCR diversity, suggesting age selection.

The CDR3 runs 12 residues from the cysteine to the phenylalanine. Kept here is only the CDR3 DNA, which spans 36 bases and is read in frame from base 1. Taken from the germline V gene, the CDR1 and CDR2 loops are MDHEN and SYDVKM. The library came from 5' RACE. The sequencer listed for this sample is Illumina HiSeq 2500. The second PCR ran for about 7 to 11 cycles and used a J-beta primer mix along with a sample-barcoded 5' primer. Each TCR beta cDNA molecule received a unique molecular identifier from a template-switch 5' adaptor carrying 12 random nucleotides. Each sample yielded at least 2.5 million CDR3-containing paired-end reads. The Mint cDNA synthesis kit, primed by a TRBC-specific oligonucleotide, was used to synthesize first-strand cDNA from all RNA. Following uracil-DNA glycosylase treatment, all cDNA underwent a first 18-cycle PCR with the universal primers M1SS and BC2_uni_R. The original pipeline was this. Each sample was normalized by randomly selecting 1 million high-quality reads, each carrying a distinct molecular identifier. Reads sharing molecular identifiers were discarded rather than binned into consensus sequences. MiTCR, with a Q25 quality threshold and the strictest error-elimination algorithm, was used for CDR3 identification, clonotype clustering and error correction. A nonparametric unseen species model with Euler transformation was used to estimate lower-bound total TCR beta diversity. The raw public reads went through TCRdb reprocessing: fastp at Q25, MiXCR clone calling, in-frame beta chains kept. Identical CDR3 protein sequences are pooled into one entry, listed with their most common genes and DNA. TCRdb, rather than the study authors, made the V and J calls. The sample has hundreds of thousands of distinct CDR3 sequences on record, 40% to 65% of them singletons. 13% of the sample is held by the ten biggest clonotypes.

A note on this clonotype: Its antigen specificity is not known. This may arise from a read error, as a much more abundant clone is one base away.

The TCR comes from a woman older than 75 in good health. The specimen was blood. This sequence uses TRBV28 and TRBJ2-7; TRBD1 agrees with 7 junctional bases. Read as DNA, the sequence is TGTGCCCGCAGTACAACTAGGGGGCAGCAGTACTTC. This sequence encodes CARSTTRGQQYF.